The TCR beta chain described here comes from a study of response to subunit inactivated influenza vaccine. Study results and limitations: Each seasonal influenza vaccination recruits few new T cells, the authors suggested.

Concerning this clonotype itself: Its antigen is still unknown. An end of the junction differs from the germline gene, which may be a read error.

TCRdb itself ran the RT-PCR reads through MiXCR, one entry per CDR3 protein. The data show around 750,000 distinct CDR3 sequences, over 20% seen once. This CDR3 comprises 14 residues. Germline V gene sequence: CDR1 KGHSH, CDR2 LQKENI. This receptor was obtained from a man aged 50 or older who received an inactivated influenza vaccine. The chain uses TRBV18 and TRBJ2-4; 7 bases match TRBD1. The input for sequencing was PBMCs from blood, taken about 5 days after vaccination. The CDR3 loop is CATSAPGQINIQYF. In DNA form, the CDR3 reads TGTGCCACCTCAGCCCCGGGACAGATAAACATTCAGTACTTC.